This entry describes one T cell receptor beta chain. The target antigen is unknown. TCRdb recomputed calls from the 5' RACE reads with MiXCR, one row per CDR3 protein. This table holds 500,000 to 600,000 distinct CDR3 sequences, roughly a fifth found once. The entry originates in a study of identical twins. Notes on the study in general: Twin-shared out-of-frame alpha sequences were enriched for low generation probability. Out-of-frame beta sequences exhibited a weaker degree of excess twin sharing.

Germline V gives CDR1 SEHNR, CDR2 FQNEAQ (reference sequence). This CDR3 comprises 12 residues. The V and J ends lost 4 bases and 4 bases respectively, with 7 bases between them. These data were also reused for a study on T cells expressing NK-cell markers. Per that paper: Of eight sequenced donors, seven were HCMV-seropositive and one HCMV-seronegative.

The receptor's source is a woman between 18 and 30 years old in good health. The sequencing sample was made of CD4+ T cells sorted from blood. The chain couples TRBV7-9 to TRBJ1-1; the D is unclear. CDR3 in amino acids: CASSWSPTEAFF. The DNA of the CDR3 is TGTGCCAGCAGCTGGAGTCCCACTGAAGCTTTCTTT. The full variable domain, rest sourced from reference TRBV7-9 and TRBJ1-1, is DTGVSQNPRHKITKRGQNVTFRCDPISEHNRLYWYRQTLGQGPEFLTYFQNEAQLEKSRLLSDRFSAERPKGSFSTLEIQRTEQGDSAMYLCASSWSPTEAFFGQGTRLTVV.